The rows below give T cell receptor beta chains drawn from one sample of a study of vaccination and CD4 T cells after COVID-19. Their recognized antigens are unknown. One entry per CDR3 protein results from TCRdb running MiXCR on the PCR reads. Of 9,000 to 13,000 distinct CDR3 sequences listed, around 77% are singletons. The sequenced sample consisted of CD4+ T cells from blood, cultured in vitro. These TCRs come from a human donor who had recovered from COVID-19. Both conserved end residues are part of each CDR3. Fields, in order: V gene, CDR3 protein.

>TRBV7-9
CASRFLRTTDTQYF
>TRBV7-9
CATTEGNQETQYF
>TRBV7-6
CASSLLGQNSNQPQHF
>TRBV25-1
CASSEYRGRAGVYTGELFF
>TRBV20-1
CSARLRGSFGIGNQPQHF
>TRBV5-4
CASRGGTGEETQYF
>TRBV24-1
CATSPRTGGSGYTF
>TRBV6-5
CASSYSGVGAGTNHGYTF
>TRBV7-2
CASSLEQGKGYTF
>TRBV20-1
CSARNSGTYNEQFF
>TRBV7-2
CASSSRTPQIVNEQFF
>TRBV7-2
CASSLRLSTDTQYF
>TRBV20-1
CSASGVTEAFF
>TRBV2
CASSRTGLARDTQYF
>TRBV7-3
CASSLGQFDSPLHF
>TRBV10-3
CAIGGNSGRGNEQFF
>TRBV19
CASSMRGDSSGTFF
>TRBV20-1
CSARRQGARTNEKLFF
>TRBV15
CATSRGGAHEQYF
>TRBV7-9
CASKRERGSSDTQYF
>TRBV2
CASTYGPGELFF
>TRBV20-1
CSAGNRDRRTDTQYF
>TRBV20-1
CSAPGTGRNSPLHF
>TRBV19
CASKASGQLVSNTGELFF
>TRBV27
CASSLTSSGVRGAFF
>TRBV15
CATSRDQADTQYF